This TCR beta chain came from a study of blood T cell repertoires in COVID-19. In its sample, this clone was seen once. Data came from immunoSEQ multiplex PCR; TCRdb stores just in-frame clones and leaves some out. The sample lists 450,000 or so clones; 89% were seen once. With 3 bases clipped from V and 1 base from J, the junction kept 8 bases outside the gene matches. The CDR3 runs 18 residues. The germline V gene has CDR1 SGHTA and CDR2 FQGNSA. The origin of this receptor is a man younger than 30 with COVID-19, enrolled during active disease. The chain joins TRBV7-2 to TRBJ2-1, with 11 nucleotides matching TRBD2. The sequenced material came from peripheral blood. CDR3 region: CASSFRLAGGLSYNEQFF. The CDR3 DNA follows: TGTGCCAGCAGCTTTCGGCTAGCGGGGGGCCTTTCCTACAATGAGCAGTTCTTC.